One sample yielded the 18 T cell receptor beta chains listed below, sequenced in a study of OX40 agonist ivuxolimab in advanced cancers. The table came from immunoSEQ multiplex PCR; TCRdb's copy has only in-frame clones and leaves some out. The profile shows some 31,000 clones, 87% of them singletons. Material: CD4+ or CD8+ T cells sorted from blood, obtained in a trial of the OX40 agonist ivuxolimab. The receptors were sampled from an adult with an advanced solid tumor such as melanoma, head and neck, liver or kidney cancer.

The V gene is TRBV29-1, the J gene TRBJ2-5; 8 bases are a match to TRBD1. The length of the CDR3 is 16 residues. Germline V gene sequence: CDR1 SQVTM, CDR2 ANQGSEA. V shed 6 bases and J 1 base; nucleotides not matched to a gene: 13. The CDR3 loop reads CSVDGLTGAIQETQYF. The CDR3 nucleotides read TGCAGCGTCGACGGTTTGACAGGGGCGATCCAAGAGACCCAGTACTTC.

The chain uses TRBV4-2 and TRBJ2-3, with D uncertain. Germline-derived CDR1 and CDR2 are LGHNA and YNFKEQ. This CDR3 is 15 amino acids long. V dropped 0 bases and J dropped 2 bases, with 9 bases sitting between them. The CDR3 reads CASSQESEDTDTQYF. The CDR3, as DNA: TGTGCCAGCAGCCAAGAATCCGAGGACACAGATACGCAGTATTTT.

The chain employs TRBV28 and TRBJ2-7; 9 bases align to TRBD2. With 4 bases clipped from V and 5 bases from J, the junction kept 9 bases outside the gene matches. The CDR3 is 15 amino acids. Germline V lookup: CDR1 MDHEN, CDR2 SYDVKM. For the CDR3, the DNA is TGTGCCAGCAGTTCCCTGGGACTAGCTCTGCACGAGCAGTACTTC. Protein product: CASSSLGLALHEQYF.

The CDR3 DNA reads TGTGCCAGCAGCTCCCGGGACCACACTGAAGCTTTCTTT. Translated, it gives CASSSRDHTEAFF. The rearrangement uses TRBV5-8 and TRBJ1-1; a possible D gene is TRBD1 (5 bases). CDR3 length: 13 residues. Germline assignment: CDR1 SGHTS and CDR2 YDEGEE. V dropped 3 bases and J dropped 3 bases, with 9 bases sitting between them.

The chain couples TRBV29-1 to TRBJ2-1; 8 bases match TRBD2. CDR1 is SQVTM, CDR2 ANQGSEA, per germline. This CDR3 comprises 12 residues. V shed 1 base and J 8 bases; nucleotides not matched to a gene: 1. DNA of the CDR3: TGCAGCGTTGAAGCGGGGGGGGATGAGCAGTTCTTC. Protein product: CSVEAGGDEQFF.

V is TRBV6-5 and J is TRBJ2-7; the match to TRBD1 covers 7 bases. Germline V lookup: CDR1 MNHEY, CDR2 SVGAGI. The CDR3 consists of 15 residues. Trimming cost V 6 bases and J 2 bases; bases outside gene matches: 10. The CDR3 sequence is CASRLGWQGAYEQYF. CDR3 DNA: TGTGCCAGCAGACTAGGGTGGCAGGGGGCCTACGAGCAGTACTTC.

The CDR3 loop reads CASSPVTVLSNEQFF. The CDR3 nucleotides are TGTGCCAGCAGTCCTGTCACGGTGCTGTCCAATGAGCAGTTCTTC. The rearrangement links TRBV6-5 to TRBJ2-1; D gene ambiguous. Germline V gives CDR1 MNHEY, CDR2 SVGAGI. V was cut by 5 bases and J by 6 bases, with 17 bases left in between. There are 15 residues in the CDR3.

This chain uses TRBV27 with TRBJ2-7, with a weak D call TRBD1 (6 bases). With 2 bases removed from V and 5 bases from J, the gap between germline ends came to 13 bases. CDR3 size: 14 residues. Looked up from germline, CDR1 is MNHEY and CDR2 is SMNVEV (reference sequence). CDR3 coding DNA: TGTGCCAGCAGTTTACCGGGACAAATCCACGAGCAGTACTTC. Protein sequence: CASSLPGQIHEQYF.

V gene TRBV7-2 combines with J gene TRBJ1-1; TRBD1 agrees at 8 bases. V lost 5 bases and J lost 1; bases outside the gene matches: 6. This CDR3 has 15 residues. Germline V gene data show CDR1 as SGHTA and CDR2 as FQGNSA. CDR3 in DNA: TGTGCCAGCAGCCAACAGGGGGGTCAGAACACTGAAGCTTTCTTT. Protein sequence: CASSQQGGQNTEAFF.

The chain links TRBV19 to TRBJ1-1; TRBD1 is a possible D gene (5 bases). The CDR3 is made up of 14 amino acids. Germline CDR1 LNHDA, CDR2 SQIVND (reference sequence). Trimming removed 3 bases from V and 4 bases from J, with 12 bases in between. CDR3 bases: TGTGCCAGTAGTATGCTTTTCGGGGGCACTGAAGCTTTCTTT. Translation gives CASSMLFGGTEAFF.

This chain connects TRBV28 to TRBJ2-1; 11 nucleotides align to TRBD1. The CDR3 totals 18 residues. From germline, CDR1 is MDHEN and CDR2 SYDVKM. V trimming: 3 bases; J trimming: 6 bases; junction bases outside the gene matches: 13. The CDR3 here is CASSLWTGGGIGGNEQFF. For the CDR3, the DNA is TGTGCCAGCAGTTTGTGGACAGGGGGCGGGATAGGTGGCAATGAGCAGTTCTTC.

V gene TRBV11-2 combines with J gene TRBJ2-3; 7 nucleotides match TRBD2. Germline loops: CDR1 SGHAT, CDR2 FQNNGV. The CDR3 sequence is 14 residues long. The J segment lost 5 bases and the V segment lost 3 bases, leaving 5 bases of the junction unmatched. CDR3 bases: TGTGCCAGCAGCTTTGGGGGAGGGGTAGATACGCAGTATTTT. Its protein is CASSFGGGVDTQYF. Using reference TRBV11-2 and TRBJ2-3 for the parts outside the CDR3, the full variable domain is EAGVAQSPRYKIIEKRQSVAFWCNPISGHATLYWYQQILGQGPKLLIQFQNNGVVDDSQLPKDRFSAERLKGVDSTLKIQPAKLEDSAVYLCASSFGGGVDTQYFGPGTRLTVL.

This rearrangement joins TRBV27 to TRBJ1-2, with a tentative D call TRBD1 (6 bases). Germline CDR1 MNHEY, CDR2 SMNVEV (reference sequence). The CDR3 sequence is 16 residues long. V lost 0 bases and J lost 4, with 15 bases in between. The CDR3 spells CASSLSQAGAFYGYTF. The CDR3 DNA reads as TGTGCCAGCAGTTTATCCCAGGCAGGGGCCTTCTATGGCTACACCTTC.

The table lists this clone with a count of one. The chain couples TRBV14 to TRBJ2-1; 14 bases agree with TRBD2. The CDR3 totals 16 residues. The germline CDR1 and CDR2 sequences are SGHDN and FVKESK. The junction had 3 bases not matched to a gene; V was cut back by 8 bases and J by 0 bases. The DNA of the CDR3 is TGTGCCAGCCTCGGGACTAGCGGGAGCTCCTACAATGAGCAGTTCTTC. It specifies CASLGTSGSSYNEQFF.

This chain connects TRBV4-2 to TRBJ2-5; 8 bases are shared with TRBD2. After removal of 0 bases from V and 5 bases from J, the junction contained 14 bases not matched to a gene. CDR1 is LGHNA and CDR2 is YNFKEQ in the germline V gene. CDR3 size: 18 residues. CDR3 protein: CASSQDSQSGSSEETQYF. Here the CDR3 DNA reads TGTGCCAGCAGCCAAGATTCCCAAAGCGGGAGCTCGGAGGAGACCCAGTACTTC.

The chain couples TRBV6-6 to TRBJ2-3; weak D call: TRBD2 (5 bases). There are 13 residues in the CDR3. Germline CDR1 reads MNHNY; CDR2 reads SVGAGI (reference sequence). Trimming cost V 0 bases and J 5 bases, with 6 bases left between them. CDR3 DNA: TGTGCCAGCAGTTACTCTGGGAGAGATACGCAGTATTTT. It is translated as CASSYSGRDTQYF.

The chain employs TRBV25-1 and TRBJ2-7; 7 bases are shared with TRBD2. The CDR3 covers 15 residues. The V gene end was trimmed by 6 bases and the J gene end by 3 bases; junction bases not matched to a gene: 11. Germline V CDR1 and CDR2: MGHDK, SYGVNS. The CDR3 sequence: CASRGVGEGDYEQYF. The DNA for the CDR3 is TGTGCCAGCAGGGGGGTGGGGGAGGGCGACTACGAGCAGTACTTC.

V and J are TRBV9 and TRBJ2-5; D unclear. CDR3 length equals 14 residues. V was cut by 0 bases and J by 2 bases, with 8 bases left in between. The germline CDR1 and CDR2 sequences are SGDLS and YYNGEE. CDR3 region: CASSVGSLQETQYF. DNA for the CDR3: TGTGCCAGCAGCGTAGGTTCTCTACAAGAGACCCAGTACTTC.